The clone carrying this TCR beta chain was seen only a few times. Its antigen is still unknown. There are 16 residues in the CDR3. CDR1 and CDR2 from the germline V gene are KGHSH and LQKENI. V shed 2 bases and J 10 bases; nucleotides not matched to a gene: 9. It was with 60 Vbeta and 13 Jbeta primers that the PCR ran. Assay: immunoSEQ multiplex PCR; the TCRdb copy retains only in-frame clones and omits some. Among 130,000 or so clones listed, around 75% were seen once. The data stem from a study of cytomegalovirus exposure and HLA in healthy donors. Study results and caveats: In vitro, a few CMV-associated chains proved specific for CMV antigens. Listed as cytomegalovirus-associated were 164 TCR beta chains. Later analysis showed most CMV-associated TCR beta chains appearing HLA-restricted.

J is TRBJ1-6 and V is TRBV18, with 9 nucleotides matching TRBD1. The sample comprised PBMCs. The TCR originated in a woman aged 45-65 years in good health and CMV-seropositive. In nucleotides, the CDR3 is TGTGCCAGCTCACCAACTCAGGGACAGGGTTGGTCACCCCTCCACTTT. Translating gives CASSPTQGQGWSPLHF.